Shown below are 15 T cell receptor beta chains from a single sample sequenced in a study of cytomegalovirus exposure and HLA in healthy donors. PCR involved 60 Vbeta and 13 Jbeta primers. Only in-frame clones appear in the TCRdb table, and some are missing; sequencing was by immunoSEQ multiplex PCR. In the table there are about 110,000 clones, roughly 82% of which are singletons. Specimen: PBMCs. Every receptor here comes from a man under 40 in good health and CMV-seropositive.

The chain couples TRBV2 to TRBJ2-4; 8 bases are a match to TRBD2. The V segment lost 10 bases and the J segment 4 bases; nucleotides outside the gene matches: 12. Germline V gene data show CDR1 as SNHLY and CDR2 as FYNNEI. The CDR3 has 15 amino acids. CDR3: CATAPASGGKNIQYF. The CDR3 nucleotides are TGTGCCACCGCCCCCGCGAGCGGGGGTAAAAACATTCAGTACTTC.

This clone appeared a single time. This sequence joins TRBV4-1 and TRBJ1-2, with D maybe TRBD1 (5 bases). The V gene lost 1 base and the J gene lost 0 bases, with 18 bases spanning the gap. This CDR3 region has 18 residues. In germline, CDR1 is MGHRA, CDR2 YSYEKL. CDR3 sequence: CASSQVGLRRVSNYGYTF. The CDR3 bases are TGCGCCAGCAGCCAAGTGGGACTCCGGAGAGTATCTAACTATGGCTACACCTTC.

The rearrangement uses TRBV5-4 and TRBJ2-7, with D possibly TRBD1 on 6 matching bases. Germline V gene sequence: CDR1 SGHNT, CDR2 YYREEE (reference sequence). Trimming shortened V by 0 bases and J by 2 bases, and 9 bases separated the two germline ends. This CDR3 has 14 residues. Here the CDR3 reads CASSLGWDTYEQYF. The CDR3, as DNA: TGTGCCAGCAGCTTGGGGTGGGACACCTACGAGCAGTACTTC.

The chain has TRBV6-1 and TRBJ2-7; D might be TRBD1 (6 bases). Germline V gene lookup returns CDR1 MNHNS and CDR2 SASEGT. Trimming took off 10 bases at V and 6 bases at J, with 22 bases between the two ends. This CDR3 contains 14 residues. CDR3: CATRLRTVSREQYF. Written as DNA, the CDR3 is TGTGCCACCAGACTAAGGACAGTTTCTCGCGAGCAGTACTTC.

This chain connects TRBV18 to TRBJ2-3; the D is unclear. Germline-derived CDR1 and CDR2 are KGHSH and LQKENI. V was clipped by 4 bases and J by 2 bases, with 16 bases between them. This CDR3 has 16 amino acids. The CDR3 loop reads CASSRAGQLYTDTQYF. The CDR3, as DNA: TGTGCCAGCTCACGGGCAGGCCAACTTTACACAGATACGCAGTATTTT.

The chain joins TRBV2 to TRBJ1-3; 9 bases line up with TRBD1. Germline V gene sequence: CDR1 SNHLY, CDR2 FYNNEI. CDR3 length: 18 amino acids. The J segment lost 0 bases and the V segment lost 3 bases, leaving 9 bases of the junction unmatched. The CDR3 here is CASSEGTGTSTSGNTIYF. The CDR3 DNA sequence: TGTGCCAGCAGTGAGGGGACAGGGACCTCCACCTCTGGAAACACCATATATTTT.

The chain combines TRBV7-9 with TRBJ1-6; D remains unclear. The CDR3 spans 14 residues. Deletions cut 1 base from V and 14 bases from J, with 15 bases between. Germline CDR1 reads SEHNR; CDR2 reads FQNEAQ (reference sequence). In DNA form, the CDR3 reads TGTGCCAGCAGCTTAGGGCCACTAGCTAGGTCCCTCCACTTT. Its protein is CASSLGPLARSLHF.

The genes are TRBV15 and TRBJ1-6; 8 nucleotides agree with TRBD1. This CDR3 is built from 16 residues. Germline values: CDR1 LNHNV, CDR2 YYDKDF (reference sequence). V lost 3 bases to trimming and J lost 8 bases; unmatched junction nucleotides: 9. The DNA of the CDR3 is TGTGCCACCAGCAGGGCTCGTGGACAGGGAGATTCACCCCTCCACTTT. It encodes CATSRARGQGDSPLHF.

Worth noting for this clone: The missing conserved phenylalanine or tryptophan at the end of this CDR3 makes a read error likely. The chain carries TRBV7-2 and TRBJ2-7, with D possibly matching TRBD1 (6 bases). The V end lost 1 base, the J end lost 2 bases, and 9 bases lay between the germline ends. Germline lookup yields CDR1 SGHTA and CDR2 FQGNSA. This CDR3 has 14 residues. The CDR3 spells CASSLDGGTYEQYL. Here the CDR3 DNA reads TGTGCCAGCAGCTTAGATGGGGGCACCTACGAGCAGTACCTC.

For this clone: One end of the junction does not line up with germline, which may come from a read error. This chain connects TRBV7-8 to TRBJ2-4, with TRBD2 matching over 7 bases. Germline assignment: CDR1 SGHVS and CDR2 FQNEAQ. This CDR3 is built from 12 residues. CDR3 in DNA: TGTGCCAGCGGGGGAGGGGAAAACAGTCAGTACTTC. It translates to CASGGGENSQYF.

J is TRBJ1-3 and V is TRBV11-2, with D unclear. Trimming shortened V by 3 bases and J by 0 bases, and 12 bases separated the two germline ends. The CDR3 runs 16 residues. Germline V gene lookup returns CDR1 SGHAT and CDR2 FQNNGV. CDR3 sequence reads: CASSFSQSASGNTIYF. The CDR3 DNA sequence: TGTGCCAGCAGCTTCAGTCAATCCGCCTCTGGAAACACCATATATTTT.

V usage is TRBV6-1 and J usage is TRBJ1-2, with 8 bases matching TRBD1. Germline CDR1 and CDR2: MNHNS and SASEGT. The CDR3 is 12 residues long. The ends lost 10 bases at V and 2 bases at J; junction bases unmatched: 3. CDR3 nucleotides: TGTGCCACCAACAGGGGGAACTATGGCTACACCTTC. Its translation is CATNRGNYGYTF.

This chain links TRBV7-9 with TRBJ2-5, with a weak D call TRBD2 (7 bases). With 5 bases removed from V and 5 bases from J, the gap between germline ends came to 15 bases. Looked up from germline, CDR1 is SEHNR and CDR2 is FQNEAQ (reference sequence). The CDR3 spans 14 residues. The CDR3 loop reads CASSQGGGVETQYF. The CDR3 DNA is TGTGCCAGCAGCCAGGGCGGGGGCGTGGAGACCCAGTACTTC.

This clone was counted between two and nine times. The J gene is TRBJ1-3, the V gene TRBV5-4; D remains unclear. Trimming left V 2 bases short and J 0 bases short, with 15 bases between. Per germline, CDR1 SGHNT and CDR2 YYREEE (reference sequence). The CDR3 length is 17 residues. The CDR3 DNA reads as TGTGCCAGCAGCTTAGGCTCAGGCCTAAACTCTGGAAACACCATATATTTT. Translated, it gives CASSLGSGLNSGNTIYF.

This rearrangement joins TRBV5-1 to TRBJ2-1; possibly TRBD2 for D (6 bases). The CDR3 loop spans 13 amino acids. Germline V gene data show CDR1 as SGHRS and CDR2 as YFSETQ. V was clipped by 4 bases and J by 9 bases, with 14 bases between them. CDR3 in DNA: TGCGCCAGCAGCCCCGGGGGAGCGGTTGAGCAGTTCTTC. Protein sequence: CASSPGGAVEQFF.